One and the same sample provided the 16 T cell receptor beta chains below, sequenced in a study of blood T cell repertoires in COVID-19. The data were produced by immunoSEQ multiplex PCR, yet TCRdb's version contains in-frame clones alone and is incomplete. The table lists under 500,000 clones, roughly nine tenths of them singletons. Sequences were obtained from PBMCs or T cells enriched from blood (not recorded which). These TCRs come from a man aged 30 to 39 who had recovered from COVID-19.

This clone was observed a handful of times. The V gene is TRBV12-5, the J gene TRBJ1-3; D is undetermined. The CDR3 totals 12 residues. Germline V lookup: CDR1 LGHNT, CDR2 FRNRAP. V shed 8 bases and J shed 4 bases, with 9 bases lying between them. CDR3 sequence (DNA): TGTGCTAGTCGGCAGGCCGGAAACACCATATATTTT. This translates into CASRQAGNTIYF.

This chain connects TRBV30 to TRBJ1-2, with 10 positions matching TRBD1. This CDR3 has 14 amino acids. After removal of 5 bases from V and 4 bases from J, the junction contained 7 bases not matched to a gene. CDR1 is GTSNPN, CDR2 SVGIG, per germline (reference sequence). CDR3 residues: CAWALDRGPYGYTF. In DNA, the CDR3 is TGTGCCTGGGCCCTCGACAGGGGGCCCTATGGCTACACCTTC.

The rearrangement joins TRBV3-1 (or the pseudogene TRBV3-2) to TRBJ1-4; tentatively, D is TRBD1 (6 bases). The V gene lost 5 bases and the J gene lost 5 bases, with 15 bases spanning the gap. This CDR3 contains 15 residues. Germline V CDR1 and CDR2: LGHDT, YNNKEL (reference sequence). The CDR3 spells CASSVRATGNEKLFF. The CDR3 DNA sequence: TGTGCCAGCAGCGTTCGGGCAACAGGGAATGAAAAACTGTTTTTT.

The chain recombines TRBV30 with TRBJ1-4; the D gene is possibly TRBD1 (5 bases). Deletions cut 3 bases from V and 8 bases from J, with 19 bases between. Germline loops: CDR1 GTSNPN, CDR2 SVGIG (reference sequence). The CDR3 length is 15 residues. This chain's CDR3 is CAWRIKGSGGEKLFF. CDR3 nucleotides: TGTGCCTGGAGAATAAAGGGGTCGGGAGGGGAAAAACTGTTTTTT.

This clone showed up just once. CDR3 sequence: CAIPGQSYEQYF. The DNA of the CDR3 is TGTGCCATCCCGGGACAGTCCTACGAGCAGTACTTC. The chain recombines TRBV2 with TRBJ2-7; 7 bases agree with TRBD1. Germline lookup yields CDR1 SNHLY and CDR2 FYNNEI. Trimming cost V 10 bases and J 1 base; bases outside gene matches: 4. CDR3 size: 12 residues.

The chain uses TRBV6-6 and TRBJ2-1; 7 positions agree with TRBD2. Germline loops: CDR1 MNHNY, CDR2 SVGAGI (reference sequence). With V trimmed by 8 bases and J by 6 bases, 7 bases remained unmatched. The CDR3 runs 13 residues. The CDR3 coding sequence is TGTGCCAGCGGAAGCGGGATTGTCAATGAGCAGTTCTTC. Translated: CASGSGIVNEQFF.

The chain employs TRBV10-3 and TRBJ1-3; D is unresolved. The CDR3 extends over 14 amino acids. Trimming took 8 bases from V and 0 from J, leaving 11 bases between them. Germline-derived CDR1 and CDR2 are ENHRY and SYGVKD. CDR3 amino acids: CAIENSDSGNTIYF. For the CDR3, the DNA is TGTGCCATCGAAAATTCAGACTCTGGAAACACCATATATTTT.

The gene calls are TRBV19 and TRBJ2-1; TRBD2 agrees at 11 bases. Germline CDR1 and CDR2: LNHDA and SQIVND (reference sequence). With 3 bases clipped from V and 6 bases from J, the junction kept 7 bases outside the gene matches. The CDR3 consists of 16 residues. Here the CDR3 reads CASSISGTSGSNEQFF. In DNA, the CDR3 is TGTGCCAGTAGTATCTCCGGGACTAGCGGTAGCAATGAGCAGTTCTTC.

This chain joins TRBV5-6 and TRBJ1-6; 11 positions agree with TRBD1. The CDR3 is 16 amino acids. CDR1 is SGHDT, CDR2 YYEEEE, per germline. J was trimmed by 6 bases and V by 3 bases; bases with no gene match: 5. The CDR3 spells CASSWGQGVSNSPLHF. CDR3 bases: TGTGCCAGCAGCTGGGGACAGGGGGTGAGTAATTCACCCCTCCACTTT.

This chain connects TRBV7-3 to TRBJ2-3; TRBD2 aligns across 7 bases. The V segment lost 1 base and the J segment 4 bases; nucleotides outside the gene matches: 2. CDR3 length equals 14 residues. Germline loops: CDR1 SGHTA, CDR2 FQGTGA. The CDR3, as DNA: TGTGCCAGCAGCTTAAGCCTAGCGGCAGATACGCAGTATTTT. Translation: CASSLSLAADTQYF.

The chain's CDR3 is CASSRTGYETEAFF. As DNA, the CDR3 is TGTGCCAGTAGCCGTACAGGGTACGAAACTGAAGCTTTCTTT. The chain uses TRBV19 and TRBJ1-1; weak D call: TRBD1 (6 bases). The germline CDR1 and CDR2 sequences are LNHDA and SQIVND (reference sequence). There are 14 residues in the CDR3. V was cut by 6 bases and J by 5 bases, with 16 bases left in between.

The J gene is TRBJ2-5, the V gene TRBV29-1; TRBD2 matches at 9 bases. This CDR3 region has 13 residues. V lost 5 bases and J lost 4; bases outside the gene matches: 5. Germline-derived CDR1 and CDR2 are SQVTM and ANQGSEA. CDR3 sequence reads: CSVFAGGVETQYF. Written as DNA, the CDR3 is TGCAGCGTTTTTGCGGGAGGGGTAGAGACCCAGTACTTC.

In DNA, the CDR3 is TGTGCCAGCAGCCCCGGGACAGGTGACTATGGCTACACCTTC. This translates into CASSPGTGDYGYTF. V usage is TRBV11-1 and J usage is TRBJ1-2; 8 nucleotides agree with TRBD1. Germline V CDR1 and CDR2: SGHAT, FQDESV (reference sequence). Germline trimming cut 5 bases from V and 3 bases from J; bases unmatched to any gene: 5. The CDR3 has 14 residues.

The J gene is TRBJ1-3, the V gene TRBV6-1; possible D gene TRBD1, 6 bases. Germline V lookup: CDR1 MNHNS, CDR2 SASEGT. CDR3 size: 15 residues. Trimming removed 3 bases at V and 0 bases at J, with 9 bases between. Written as DNA, the CDR3 is TGTGCCAGCAGTGACGGACAGCTCTCTGGAAACACCATATATTTT. It encodes CASSDGQLSGNTIYF.

V usage is TRBV27 and J usage is TRBJ1-3; no definite D call. The CDR3 has 15 residues. From germline, CDR1 is MNHEY and CDR2 SMNVEV (reference sequence). The V end was cut by 6 bases, the J end by 7 bases, with 19 bases between. The CDR3 DNA sequence: TGTGCCAGCAGACCCCGAGGTTTCGGTAGGAACACCATATATTTT. Encoded protein: CASRPRGFGRNTIYF.

The rearrangement uses TRBV24-1 and TRBJ1-2, with TRBD1 matching over 9 bases. From germline, CDR1 is KGHDR and CDR2 SFDVKD. The V segment lost 5 bases and the J segment 2 bases; nucleotides outside the gene matches: 11. The CDR3 has 17 residues. CDR3 DNA: TGTGCCACCAGTGGCCGGGACAGGGAAGGTCGGAACTATGGCTACACCTTC. It yields the protein CATSGRDREGRNYGYTF.